This T cell receptor (beta chain) was identified in a study of post-analysis software for immune sequencing data. Unique molecular identifiers had been added to the TCR beta cDNA libraries. TCRdb re-called the PCR reads through MiXCR, storing one row per CDR3 protein. The table shows roughly 600,000 distinct CDR3 sequences, with roughly 47% occurring only once. This clonotype was detected only a few times. Its antigen remains unidentified. Study-wide findings and caveats: TRBV segments more frequent in patients than in controls numbered roughly 5 and included TRBV5-6, TRBV5-1 and TRBV20-1.

The CDR3 has 12 residues. Germline loops: CDR1 SGHDT, CDR2 YYEEEE. This TCR came from a girl aged 10-17 years with multiple sclerosis. The chain employs TRBV5-6 and TRBJ2-5, with D maybe TRBD2 (6 bases). Matching the DNA end better, TRBJ2-7 makes the J call doubtful. Sequenced sample: blood. The CDR3 loop is CASSTGLREQYF. The CDR3 nucleotides are TGTGCCAGCAGCACGGGACTCCGCGAGCAGTACTTC.